In this sample, the clone carrying this T cell receptor beta chain turned up a few times. As yet, its antigen is unknown. These data come from a study of identical twins. CDR3 length equals 12 residues. CDR1 and CDR2 from the germline V gene are KGHDR and SFDVKD. V lost 9 bases and J lost 6, with 12 bases in between. TCRdb itself ran the 5' RACE reads through MiXCR, one entry per CDR3 protein. The sample records 420,000 or so distinct CDR3 sequences, about 18% being singletons. Study results and limitations: Conclusions were based on cross-sectional statistical analysis, without following the same donors. Twins' excess sharing was less marked for out-of-frame beta sequences.

The source of this sequence is a man aged 45-60 years in good health. V usage is TRBV24-1 and J usage is TRBJ2-3; D is possibly TRBD1 or TRBD2 (5 bases each). Material: naive T cells sorted from blood. The CDR3 spells CATRGYEDTQYF. In DNA form, the CDR3 reads TGTGCCACCCGGGGCTACGAGGATACGCAGTATTTT.